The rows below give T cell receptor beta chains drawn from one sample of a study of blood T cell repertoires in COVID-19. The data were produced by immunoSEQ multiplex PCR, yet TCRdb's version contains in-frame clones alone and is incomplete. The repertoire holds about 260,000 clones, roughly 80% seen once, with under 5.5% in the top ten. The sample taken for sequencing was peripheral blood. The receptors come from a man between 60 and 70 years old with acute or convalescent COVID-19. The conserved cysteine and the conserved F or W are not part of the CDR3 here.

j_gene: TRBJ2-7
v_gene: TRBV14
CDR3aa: ASSQGTSGSGEQY

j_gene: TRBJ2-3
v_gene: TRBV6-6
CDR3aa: ASSRGLAGGPDTQY

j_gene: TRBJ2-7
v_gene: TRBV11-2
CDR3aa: ASSLVDSSSYEQY

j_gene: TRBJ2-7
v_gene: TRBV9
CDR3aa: ASSALSGDEQY

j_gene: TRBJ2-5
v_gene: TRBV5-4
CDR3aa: ASSLDGSGSILQETQY

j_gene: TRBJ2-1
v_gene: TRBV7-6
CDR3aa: ASSPFGSGEGFYNEQF

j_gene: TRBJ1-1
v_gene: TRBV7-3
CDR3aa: ASSLTGGGNTEAF

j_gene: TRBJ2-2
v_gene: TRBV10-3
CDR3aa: ATSGGGSGELF

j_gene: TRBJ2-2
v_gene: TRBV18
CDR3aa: ASSSQGDTGELF

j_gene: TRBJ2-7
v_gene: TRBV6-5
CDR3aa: ASRVSSGRYEQY

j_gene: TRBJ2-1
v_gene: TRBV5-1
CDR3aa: ASSLGASRYNEQF

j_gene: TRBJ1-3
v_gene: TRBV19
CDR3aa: ASWGMGTSSGNTIY

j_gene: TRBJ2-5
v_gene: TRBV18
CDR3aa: ASSPPGQQETQY

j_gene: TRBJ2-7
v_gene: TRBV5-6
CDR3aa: ASKGGGQAAEGQY

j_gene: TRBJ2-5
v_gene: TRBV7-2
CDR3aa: ASSITGGRETQY

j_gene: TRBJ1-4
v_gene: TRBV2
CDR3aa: ASGTGAGKLF

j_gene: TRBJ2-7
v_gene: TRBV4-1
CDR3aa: ASSQDNPGDYEQY

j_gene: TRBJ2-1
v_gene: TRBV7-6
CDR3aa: ASSLLAGRDNEQF

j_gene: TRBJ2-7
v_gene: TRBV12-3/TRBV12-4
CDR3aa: ASSLQGRYEQY

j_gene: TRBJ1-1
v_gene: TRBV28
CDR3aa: ASSHLGLNTEAF

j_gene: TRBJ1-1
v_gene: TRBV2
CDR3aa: ASSVVGGANAEAF

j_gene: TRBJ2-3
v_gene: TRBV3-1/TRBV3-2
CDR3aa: ASSTRQGNTDTQY

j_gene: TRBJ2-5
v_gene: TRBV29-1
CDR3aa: SVEDRGQGTETQY

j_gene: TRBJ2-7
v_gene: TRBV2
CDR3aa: ASKTGSYEQY

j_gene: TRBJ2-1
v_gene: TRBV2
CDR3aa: ASGRAPGSYNEQF

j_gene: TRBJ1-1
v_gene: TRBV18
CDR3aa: ASSPPNSQANTEAF

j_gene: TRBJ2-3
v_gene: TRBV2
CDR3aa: ATSGSVTDTQY

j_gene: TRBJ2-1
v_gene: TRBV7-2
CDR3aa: ASSKDRGPYNEQF

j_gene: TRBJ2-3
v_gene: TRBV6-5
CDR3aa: ASRLTGGGTDTQY

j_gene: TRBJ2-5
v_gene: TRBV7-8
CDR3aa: ASIPGQVTWTSQETQY

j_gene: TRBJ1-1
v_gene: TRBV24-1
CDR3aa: ATSDFTTGLTF

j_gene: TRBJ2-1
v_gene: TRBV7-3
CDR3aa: ASSLRLAGAYNEQF

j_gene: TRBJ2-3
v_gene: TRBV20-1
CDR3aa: SASRGTASTDTQY

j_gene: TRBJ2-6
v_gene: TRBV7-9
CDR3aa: ASRPPAGGSGANVLT

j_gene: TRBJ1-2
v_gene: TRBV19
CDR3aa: ASSMGAGGYT

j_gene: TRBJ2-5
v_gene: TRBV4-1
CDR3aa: ASRGTSPLSQTQY

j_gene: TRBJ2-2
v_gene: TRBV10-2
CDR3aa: ATSTGLDTGELF

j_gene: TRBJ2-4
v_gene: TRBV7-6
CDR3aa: ASSPRPPTGADKNIQY

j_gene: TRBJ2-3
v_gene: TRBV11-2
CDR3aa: ASSLGRGNGDTQY

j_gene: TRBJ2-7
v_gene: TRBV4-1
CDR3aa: ASSQHVAGGTYEQY

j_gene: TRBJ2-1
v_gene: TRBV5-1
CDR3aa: ASSLGAPGQGIMSSYNEQF

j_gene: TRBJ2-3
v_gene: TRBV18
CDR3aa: ASSQSPWTADTQY

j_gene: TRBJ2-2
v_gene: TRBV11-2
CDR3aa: ASSLAGSDGAFTGELF

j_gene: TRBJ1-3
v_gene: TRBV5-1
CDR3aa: ASSARGLGNTIY

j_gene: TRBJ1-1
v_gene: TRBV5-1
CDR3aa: ASSLGLWGMNTEAF